This note documents a single T cell receptor (beta chain) sequence. MiXCR, run by TCRdb on the RT-PCR reads, gives a single entry per CDR3 protein. The sample comprises around 700,000 distinct CDR3 sequences, 12% to 15% of which are singletons, and roughly 3.9% rests with the top ten. This CDR3 comprises 12 residues. From germline, CDR1 is KGHDR and CDR2 SFDVKD. The germline V and J ends were trimmed by 5 bases and 8 bases, with 11 bases remaining between them. This rearrangement joins TRBV24-1 to TRBJ1-1, with TRBD1 as a possible D gene (6 bases). The sequencing sample was made of memory CD4+ T cells from blood. The clonotype originates from a female donor in good health, serving as a healthy control. CDR3: CATSVGTGEAFF. CDR3 DNA: TGTGCCACCAGTGTGGGTACAGGGGAAGCTTTCTTT.